These 19 T cell receptor beta chains originate from one sample sequenced in a study of shared clonotypes between healthy human individuals. TCRdb's copy holds only in-frame clones and misses some; the assay was immunoSEQ multiplex PCR. The table lists roughly 2 million clones, about 95% of them singletons. Naive CD8 cells comprised CD45RO-negative, CCR7-positively selected cells, excluding terminally differentiated effector memory CD45RA+ cells. Sequenced sample: naive CD8+ T cells sorted from blood. The receptors were gathered from a man between 18 and 29 years old in good health.

J is TRBJ2-7 and V is TRBV4-3; 12 bases are a match to TRBD2. V lost 0 bases, J lost 2 bases, and 17 bases stayed unmatched. The CDR3 is 21 amino acids. Germline loops: CDR1 LGHNA, CDR2 YSLEER. The CDR3 DNA reads as TGCGCCAGCAGCCAAGATTCCAGAACGGGACTAGCGGGCTCGGATACCTACGAGCAGTACTTC. Translated, it gives CASSQDSRTGLAGSDTYEQYF.

The rearrangement joins TRBV13 to TRBJ2-5; D is possibly TRBD1 (6 bases). Germline CDR1 reads PRHDT; CDR2 reads FYEKMQ (reference sequence). The CDR3 length is 13 residues. Trimming took 5 bases from V and 2 from J, leaving 9 bases between them. The CDR3 sequence: CASSPDSQETQYF. The CDR3 DNA follows: TGTGCCAGCAGCCCGGACAGTCAAGAGACCCAGTACTTC.

This clone has a single count. V usage is TRBV19 and J usage is TRBJ2-7; D gene ambiguous. This CDR3 comprises 14 residues. Germline V gives CDR1 LNHDA, CDR2 SQIVND (reference sequence). V dropped 5 bases and J dropped 0 bases, with 11 bases sitting between them. CDR3 protein: CASSASWGSYEQYF. The CDR3 nucleotides are TGTGCCAGTAGTGCATCATGGGGCTCCTACGAGCAGTACTTC.

The chain joins TRBV7-9 to TRBJ1-4; 8 bases map to TRBD1. The J segment lost 17 bases and the V segment lost 7 bases, leaving 18 bases of the junction unmatched. Germline CDR1 reads SEHNR; CDR2 reads FQNEAQ (reference sequence). The CDR3 is 14 residues long. The CDR3 nucleotides are TGTGCCAGCACCTTGGGACAGGCCCCTCACGAAATCTTTTTT. It codes for CASTLGQAPHEIFF.

This chain connects TRBV13 to TRBJ2-7; D gene uncertain. The germline V gene encodes CDR1 PRHDT and CDR2 FYEKMQ (reference sequence). This CDR3 comprises 14 residues. Trimming took off 2 bases at V and 3 bases at J, with 11 bases between the two ends. Here the CDR3 reads CASSLRMIGYEQYF. Here the CDR3 DNA reads TGTGCCAGCAGCTTAAGAATGATCGGCTACGAGCAGTACTTC.

A remark on this clone: This sample also contains other DNA sequences that code for the same CDR3. The genes are TRBV5-4 and TRBJ2-3; TRBD2 matches 10 bases. Germline assignment: CDR1 SGHNT and CDR2 YYREEE (reference sequence). Trimming at V came to 2 bases and at J to 2 bases, leaving 2 bases not matched to a gene. The CDR3 consists of 15 residues. CDR3 coding DNA: TGTGCCAGCAGCTTTAGCGGGGGGCCCACAGATACGCAGTATTTT. Translation gives CASSFSGGPTDTQYF.

Regarding this clone: The same CDR3 arises from other DNA sequences in this sample as well. The V and J genes are TRBV7-9 and TRBJ2-5; 10 bases line up with TRBD2. V was clipped by 1 base and J by 4 bases; unmatched bases: 6. Germline-derived CDR1 and CDR2 are SEHNR and FQNEAQ (reference sequence). This CDR3 region has 16 residues. The CDR3 spells CASSLELAGVRETQYF. The CDR3 DNA reads TGTGCCAGCAGCTTAGAGCTAGCGGGAGTCCGAGAGACCCAGTACTTC.

The chain couples TRBV29-1 to TRBJ2-1, with TRBD2 matching 9 bases. CDR1 is SQVTM and CDR2 is ANQGSEA in the germline V gene. Trimming took 6 bases from V and 0 from J; bases not matched to a gene: 12. This CDR3 contains 17 residues. The CDR3 DNA sequence: TGCAGCGTCGGTTGGGGCGGGGGGGCACCCTCCTACAATGAGCAGTTCTTC. Its translation: CSVGWGGGAPSYNEQFF.

On this clone: Other nucleotide sequences from this sample produce the same CDR3. The rearrangement joins TRBV11-2 to TRBJ1-1; D is ambiguous. The CDR3 length is 12 residues. Trimming took 1 base from V and 4 from J, leaving 4 bases between them. CDR1 and CDR2 (germline): SGHAT, FQNNGV. The CDR3 region has the DNA TGTGCCAGCAGCTTAGTGGGCACTGAAGCTTTCTTT. Translated, it gives CASSLVGTEAFF.

The genes are TRBV2 and TRBJ2-7; D is unresolved. The CDR3 is made up of 13 amino acids. Per the germline V gene, CDR1 is SNHLY and CDR2 is FYNNEI. V was clipped by 0 bases and J by 2 bases, with 5 bases between them. In DNA, the CDR3 is TGTGCCAGCAGTGAAGCGATGGCCTACGAGCAGTACTTC. Its protein product is CASSEAMAYEQYF.

The chain uses TRBV9 and TRBJ1-3; 7 bases map to TRBD1. CDR1 and CDR2 (germline): SGDLS, YYNGEE. The CDR3 length is 17 residues. With V trimmed by 4 bases and J by 0 bases, 10 bases remained unmatched. The CDR3 DNA sequence: TGTGCCAGCAGCCCCCCACTCGGACAGGTCTCTGGAAACACCATATATTTT. Encoded protein: CASSPPLGQVSGNTIYF.

The chain has TRBV5-6 and TRBJ1-1, with 8 bases that match TRBD1. Germline V gene lookup returns CDR1 SGHDT and CDR2 YYEEEE. The CDR3 has 15 residues. V shed 4 bases, J shed 4 bases, and the junction held 9 bases outside the gene matches. The CDR3 DNA sequence: TGTGCCAGCAGCCTTGGCGGACAGGGAGGCACTGAAGCTTTCTTT. As protein: CASSLGGQGGTEAFF.

The table lists this clone with a count of one. The rearrangement uses TRBV13 and TRBJ1-2; no clear D. Germline CDR1 PRHDT, CDR2 FYEKMQ (reference sequence). This CDR3 comprises 14 residues. The V end was cut by 3 bases, the J end by 0 bases, with 8 bases between. This chain's CDR3 is CASSLRGANYGYTF. DNA for the CDR3: TGTGCCAGCAGCTTGAGAGGTGCTAACTATGGCTACACCTTC.

This clone was seen a handful of times. CDR3 protein: CASSRTGGQAPYGYTF. The CDR3 DNA reads as TGTGCCAGCAGCCGGACAGGGGGCCAGGCCCCTTATGGCTACACCTTC. The chain combines TRBV7-9 with TRBJ1-2, with 11 bases lining up with TRBD1. The CDR3 spans 16 residues. Germline CDR1 and CDR2: SEHNR and FQNEAQ (reference sequence). The junction had 10 bases not matched to a gene; V was cut back by 5 bases and J by 5 bases.

As for this clone: Other DNA sequences in the same sample also yield this CDR3. This chain links TRBV5-8 with TRBJ1-6, with no clear D. CDR3 size: 12 residues. V was cut by 0 bases and J by 7 bases, with 2 bases left in between. Germline CDR1 reads SGHTS; CDR2 reads YDEGEE. The CDR3 coding sequence is TGTGCCAGCAGCTTGGGGAATTCACCCCTCCACTTT. Encoded protein: CASSLGNSPLHF. The whole variable domain, remainder taken from reference TRBV5-8 and TRBJ1-6, is EAGVTQSPTHLIKTRGQQATLRCSPISGHTSVYWYQQALGLGLQFLLWYDEGEERNRGNFPPRFSGRQFPNYSSELNVNALELEDSALYLCASSLGNSPLHFGNGTRLTVT.

This clone was found once. The chain combines TRBV6-6 with TRBJ1-2, with D possibly being TRBD1 (6 bases). CDR1 and CDR2 (germline): MNHNY, SVGAGI (reference sequence). V lost 5 bases, J lost 3 bases, and 16 bases lay in between. This CDR3 is built from 15 residues. This CDR3 reads CASSTSPRGDYGYTF. The CDR3 coding sequence is TGTGCCAGCAGTACCAGTCCCAGGGGTGACTATGGCTACACCTTC.

The V and J genes are TRBV5-4 and TRBJ2-7, with D possibly called TRBD1 or TRBD2 (5 bases each). V was clipped by 2 bases and J by 2 bases, with 8 bases between them. This CDR3 has 13 amino acids. Germline lookup yields CDR1 SGHNT and CDR2 YYREEE (reference sequence). In nucleotides, the CDR3 is TGTGCCAGCAGCTTCGGGGCTACCTACGAGCAGTACTTC. Translation gives CASSFGATYEQYF.

The genes are TRBV9 and TRBJ2-5, with D possibly being TRBD1 (5 bases). Trimming cost V 3 bases and J 5 bases, with 17 bases left between them. The CDR3 spans 15 residues. Germline values: CDR1 SGDLS, CDR2 YYNGEE. The CDR3: CASSATWGLSETQYF. Here the CDR3 DNA reads TGTGCCAGCAGCGCCACCTGGGGCCTGTCGGAGACCCAGTACTTC.

The chain couples TRBV21-1 to TRBJ2-1; the D call TRBD2 from the table was never checked on the DNA. TRBV21-1 constitutes a pseudogene. This CDR3 has 15 residues. The CDR3 nucleotides read TGTGCCAGCGGGGACCTAGCGGGAGAAGGGAATGAGCAGTTCTTC. This translates into CASGDLAGEGNEQFF.